The subject of this entry is one TCR beta chain. The target antigen is unknown. The sample originates from a study of cytomegalovirus exposure and HLA in healthy donors. Amplification used 60 Vbeta primers and 13 Jbeta primers. TCRdb's copy holds only in-frame clones and misses some; the assay was immunoSEQ multiplex PCR. Of some 160,000 clones in the sample, around 79% were seen once. Broader study findings: The authors enumerated 180 or so TCR beta chains as linked to cytomegalovirus.

The CDR3 is made up of 14 amino acids. Germline V gene data show CDR1 as SGHTA and CDR2 as FQGNSA. V shed 7 bases and J shed 3 bases, with 10 bases lying between them. This clonotype was sampled from a woman in her twenties or thirties in good health and CMV-seronegative. The specimen sequenced was PBMCs. The chain combines TRBV7-2 with TRBJ2-6; the D is unclear. CDR3: CASTQTLGANVLTF. Written as DNA, the CDR3 is TGTGCCAGCACCCAGACACTTGGGGCCAACGTCCTGACTTTC.